The entry below gives a single TCR beta chain sequence along with its context. This clone has a single count. The specificity of this receptor is unknown. No base-level quality is on record; no much larger clone is a single base apart. The CDR3 regions of human TCRbeta chains were analyzed by immunosequencing. Under the source paper's analysis protocol: Repertoire TCRs were matched against a reference library of SARS-CoV-2-specific TCRs generated with the MIRA antigen-specificity platform. Breadth was defined as the fraction of unique TCRs that were SARS-CoV-2-associated, and depth was defined as the fraction of total T cells that were SARS-CoV-2-associated. Using the MIRA data, every spike-specific TCR was mapped to the spike region that the TCR reacted to and assigned to either a CD4 or a CD8 class. Log10-transformed breadth and depth values were compared by one-way ANOVA with Sidak's multiple comparisons tests. Not all clones reach the TCRdb copy of this immuneACCESS table, which keeps in-frame sequences only. Checked studies attribute under half of the gap to unresolved V genes and leave the rest unexplained. V, J and clone size derive from that table, while D and trimming were established from the DNA sequence. The sample profile shows about 78,000 clones; 90% of them were found once. The biggest ten clones account for about 3% of the sample.

The sample belongs to a study of T cell responses to AZD1222 COVID-19 vaccine (TCRdb year 2021). Concerning the study at large: A total of around 240 trial participants underwent TCR sequencing, of whom nearly 210 had received two doses of AZD1222 and approximately 26 had received two doses of the MenACWY control vaccine. Enrollment into the trials was organized by age into subgroups of 18-55, 56-69 and 70-plus years, and those subgroups contained roughly 150, 30 and 60 TCR-sequenced participants, respectively. Overall study results and their limits: Because no samples from the day 14 peak response were available, repertoires could be characterized only after the peak T cell response. Participants were mostly white British and included more females than males, and it was suggested by the authors that clonal diversity may have been underestimated. The 56-69-year group was small, and its depth increase did not reach significance, likely because of low power. Epitopes outside the regions mutated in the B.1.351 and B.1.1.7 variants were reportedly recognized by nearly half of the unique spike-specific TCRs. Conclusions about previously exposed vaccinees were limited because only a handful of AZD1222 recipients were SARS-CoV-2 seropositive at baseline. Spike-specific TCR breadth and depth rose significantly after two AZD1222 doses compared with day 0 and with MenACWY recipients. The vaccine-associated CD4 TCRs covered the entire spike protein, and the dominant responses fell in regions 160-218 and 743-854.

The sample's time point label is to be understood as: about 28 days (+/-7) after the second vaccine dose. AZD1222 recipients with second doses at about 4 weeks or about 12 weeks were pooled, because spike-specific TCR depth and breadth did not differ between schedules. Vaccinee samples were obtained from the UK trials COV001 and COV002, which included a single-blind randomized controlled phase 2/3 trial of AZD1222 (ChAdOx1 nCoV-19) in healthy adults. For TCRbeta chain sequencing, PBMC samples from trial participants were taken at day 0 and at day 28 after the second dose. The junction shows trimming of 10 bases on V and 4 bases on J, and the gene matches do not reach 13 bases of it. From the cysteine up to the phenylalanine, the CDR3 has a length of 15 residues. Of the read, only the CDR3 DNA is kept; its 45 bases are in frame from base 1. The CDR1 and CDR2 encoded by the germline V gene (reference sequence) are LNHDA and SQIVND.

The sample in question was peripheral blood, obtained 28 days after the second AZD1222 dose. Recombination linked TRBV19 to TRBJ1-2, with TRBD1 matching 9 junction bases. The TCR sequence derives from an adult who received the AZD1222 COVID-19 vaccine. The nucleotide sequence reads as follows: TGTGCCATCAAGGACCCGGGACAGGGACTCTATGGCTACACCTTC. Its protein product is CAIKDPGQGLYGYTF.